The 8 T cell receptor beta chains below all came from one sample that was sequenced in a study of Tregs in tolerant kidney transplant recipients (dated by TCRdb to the late 2010s). This specimen's time point label, per the study, means: 6 months after combined kidney and bone marrow transplant. Related donors were used in the transplants with nonmyeloablative bone marrow transplantation, and mixed chimerism was transient in the human trials. Libraries were prepared through the immunoSEQ multiplex PCR assay. The source is immuneACCESS, and TCRdb retained only in-frame sequences with V and J called. Part of the clones is not carried over; for the studies checked, unresolved V genes explain less than half of this, and the remainder is unexplained. This sample's table lists 2,500 or so clones. The biggest ten clones account for 41% of the sample. The sample here was CD8+ T cells from blood (PBMCs), taken 6 months after the transplant. These receptor sequences come from a human patient who received a combined kidney and bone marrow transplant. Some T cells may derive from the graft donor when a transplant has been performed.

Of note for this clone: The read ends 3 residues shy of where the CDR3 ends; the end is completed using the germline J gene. The chain is built from TRBV6-2 or TRBV6-3 and TRBJ2-2; TRBD2 agrees at 12 bases. CDR1 is MNHEY, CDR2 SVGEGT, per germline. The CDR3 covers 17 residues. Trimming at V came to 2 bases and at J to 7 bases, leaving 8 bases not matched to a gene. CDR3 DNA (partial): TGTGCCAGCAGTTACCAAGCCCTAGCGGGAGGGGACGGGGAG. Translation: CASSYQALAGGDGE. The entire CDR3 protein is CASSYQALAGGDGELFF.

This clone is deemed medium-sized by its frequency. With the read ending 3 residues before the CDR3 end, the germline J gene is used to fill in that end. The V gene is TRBV27, the J gene TRBJ1-1; 8 positions agree with TRBD1. The CDR3 runs 14 residues. Germline CDR1 and CDR2: MNHEY and SMNVEV (reference sequence). Losses at the gene ends were 6 bases for V and 1 base for J; bases not matched to a gene: 4. The CDR3 bases that were read are TGTGCCAGCAGGGCAGGGGGCAAGAACACTGAA. Protein: CASRAGGKNTE. The full CDR3 reads CASRAGGKNTEAFF.

On this clone: Sequencing ends 3 residues short of the CDR3 end; the germline J gene provides the rest. J is TRBJ1-2 and V is TRBV30; a possible D gene is TRBD1 (5 bases). Trimming removed 0 bases from V and 1 base from J, with 15 bases in between. The CDR3 runs 16 residues. Germline-derived CDR1 and CDR2 are GTSNPN and SVGIG (reference sequence). The CDR3 sequence: CAWSVPVVRGNYGYTF. Incomplete CDR3 DNA: TGTGCCTGGAGTGTACCTGTTGTGAGGGGTAACTATGGC.

Comment on this clone: The missing CDR3 end, 3 residues past where the read stops, is filled in from the germline J gene. The chain employs TRBV19 and TRBJ1-5; D is ambiguous. The V end lost 5 bases, the J end lost 6 bases, and 14 bases lay between the germline ends. CDR1 LNHDA and CDR2 SQIVND come from the germline V gene (reference sequence). CDR3 length: 14 residues. The CDR3 here is CASSSGNSRQPQHF. Incomplete CDR3 DNA: TGTGCCAGTAGTTCAGGTAACTCACGTCAGCCC.

To note about this clone: With the read ending 3 residues before the CDR3 end, the germline J gene is used to fill in that end. The chain is built from TRBV7-8 and TRBJ1-5, with a tentative D call TRBD1 (6 bases). Per the germline V gene, CDR1 is SGHVS and CDR2 is FQNEAQ. CDR3 length equals 15 residues. Trimming pared 8 bases from V and 2 bases from J, leaving 16 bases between. The CDR3 loop is CASGGGGSGNQPQHF. CDR3 DNA, as far as it was read: TGTGCCAGCGGGGGCGGGGGCAGTGGCAATCAGCCC.

Regarding this clone: The read halts 3 residues ahead of the CDR3 end, with the missing end drawn from the germline J gene. This chain uses TRBV19 with TRBJ2-1; TRBD2 aligns across 7 bases. CDR3 length: 14 residues. V dropped 2 bases and J dropped 7; count of bases not matched to a gene: 5. In germline, CDR1 is LNHDA, CDR2 SQIVND (reference sequence). The sequenced part of the CDR3 DNA is TGTGCCAGTAGTATATGGCTAGCGGTTAATGAG. This sequence encodes CASSIWLAVNE. The full CDR3 protein is CASSIWLAVNEQFF. Full variable domain (remainder filled in from reference TRBV19 and TRBJ2-1): DGGITQSPKYLFRKEGQNVTLSCEQNLNHDAMYWYRQDPGQGLRLIYYSQIVNDFQKGDIAEGYSVSREKKESFPLTVTSAQKNPTAFYLCASSIWLAVNEQFFGPGTRLTVL.

Concerning this clone itself: The read finishes 3 residues shy of the CDR3 end, and the germline J gene is used to complete it. The rearrangement uses TRBV28 and TRBJ2-7, with D perhaps TRBD1 (6 bases). CDR3 size: 15 residues. The V end was cut by 6 bases, the J end by 4 bases, with 19 bases between. Germline CDR1 reads MDHEN; CDR2 reads SYDVKM. CDR3 sequence: CASRRPGTIGYEQYF. Partial CDR3 DNA: TGTGCCAGCAGGAGGCCCGGGACAATTGGTTACGAG.

Of note for this clone: The read comes to an end 3 residues before the CDR3 does, leaving the germline J gene to fill in the end. The rearrangement links TRBV30 to TRBJ1-6; D remains ambiguous. The CDR3 has 16 amino acids. Germline V lookup: CDR1 GTSNPN, CDR2 SVGIG (reference sequence). Trimming removed 0 bases at V and 9 bases at J, with 18 bases between. Partial CDR3 DNA: TGTGCCTGGAGTGTAAATGGCAGGTTCGACATTTCACCC. Translating gives CAWSVNGRFDISP. The CDR3, in full, reads CAWSVNGRFDISPLHF.